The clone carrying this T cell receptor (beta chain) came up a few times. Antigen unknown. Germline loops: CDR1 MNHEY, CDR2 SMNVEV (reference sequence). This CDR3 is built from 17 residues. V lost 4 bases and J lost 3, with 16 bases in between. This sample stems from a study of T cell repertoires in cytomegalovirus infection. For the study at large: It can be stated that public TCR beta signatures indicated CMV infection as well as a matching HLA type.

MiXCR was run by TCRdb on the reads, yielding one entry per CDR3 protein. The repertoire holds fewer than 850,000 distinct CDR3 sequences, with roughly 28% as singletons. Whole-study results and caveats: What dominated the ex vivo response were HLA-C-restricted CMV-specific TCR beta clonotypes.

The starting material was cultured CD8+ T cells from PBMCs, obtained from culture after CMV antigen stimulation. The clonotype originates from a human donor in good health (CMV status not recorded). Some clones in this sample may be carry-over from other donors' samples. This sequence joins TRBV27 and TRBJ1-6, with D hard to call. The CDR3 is CASSSMTTRFYNSPLHF. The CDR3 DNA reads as TGTGCCAGCAGTTCAATGACAACACGTTTCTATAATTCACCCCTCCACTTT.